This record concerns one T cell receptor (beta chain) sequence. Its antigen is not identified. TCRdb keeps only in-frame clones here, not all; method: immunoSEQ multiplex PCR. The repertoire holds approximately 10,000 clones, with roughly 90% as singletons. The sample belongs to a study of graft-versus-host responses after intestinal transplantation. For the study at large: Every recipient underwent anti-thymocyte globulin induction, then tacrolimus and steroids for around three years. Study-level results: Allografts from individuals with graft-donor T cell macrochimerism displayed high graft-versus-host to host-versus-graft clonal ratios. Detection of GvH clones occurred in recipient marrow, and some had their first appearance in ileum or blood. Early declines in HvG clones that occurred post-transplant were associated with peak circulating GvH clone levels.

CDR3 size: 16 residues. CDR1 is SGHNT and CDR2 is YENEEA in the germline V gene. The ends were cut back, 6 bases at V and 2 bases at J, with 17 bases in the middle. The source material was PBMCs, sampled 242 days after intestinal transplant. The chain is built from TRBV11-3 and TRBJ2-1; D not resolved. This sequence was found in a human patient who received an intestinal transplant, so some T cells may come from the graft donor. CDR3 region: CASSITPAPAYNEQFF. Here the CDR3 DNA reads TGTGCCAGCAGTATCACCCCGGCCCCTGCCTACAATGAGCAGTTCTTC.